A selection of T cell receptor gamma chains follows, all from one sample in a study of intestinal T cells in coeliac disease. TCRdb reapplied CATT to the multiplex PCR reads. The sample holds several hundred gamma-chain clones, 40% to 60% seen once. Material for sequencing was a duodenal biopsy. The receptors come from a human donor with celiac disease. Each CDR3 is given with its conserved first and last residue. Each record gives: V gene, J gene, clone size, CDR3 DNA, CDR3 protein. Clone size is shown for a subset of rows, as once, few, many or a class of expanded clone.

V gene: TRGV10
J gene: TRGJP1
clone size: -
CDR3 DNA: TGTGCTGCCCCTCACTATACCACTGGTTGGTTCAAGATATTT
CDR3 protein: CAAPHYTTGWFKIF

V gene: TRGV8
J gene: TRGJP1
clone size: few
CDR3 DNA: TGTGCCACCTGGGGTCATACCACTGGTTGGTTCAAGATATTT
CDR3 protein: CATWGHTTGWFKIF

V gene: TRGV11
J gene: TRGJP1
clone size: -
CDR3 DNA: TGTGCCTGCTGGATTAGGCACGCCGCGGGACCTGGTTGGTTCAAGATATTT
CDR3 protein: CACWIRHAAGPGWFKIF

V gene: TRGV9
J gene: TRGJ1/TRGJ2
clone size: hyperexpanded
CDR3 DNA: TGTGCCTTGTGGGAGTGGAAGAATTATTATAAGAAACTCTTT
CDR3 protein: CALWEWKNYYKKLF

V gene: TRGV3
J gene: TRGJP1
clone size: once
CDR3 DNA: TGTGCCACCGGAATATCCACTGGTTGGTTCAAGATATTT
CDR3 protein: CATGISTGWFKIF